The rows below give T cell receptor beta chains drawn from one sample of a study of cytomegalovirus exposure and HLA in healthy donors. Sequencing used immunoSEQ multiplex PCR; TCRdb keeps in-frame clones, though not all of them. The sample carries about 160,000 clones, approximately 80% recorded once. Source material: PBMCs. These receptor sequences come from a man aged 18 to 29 in good health and CMV-seropositive. Each CDR3 is given with its conserved first and last residue. Clone size, where shown, is once, few, many, or a class for clones that have expanded.

CDR3aa,abundance,j_gene,v_gene
CASSPGQGAANYGYTF,NA,TRBJ1-2,TRBV28
CASSPGTSGGNEQFF,NA,TRBJ2-1,TRBV18
CASSLLGSNQPQHF,few,TRBJ1-5,TRBV2
CASGPGVSGEEQFF,NA,TRBJ2-1,TRBV5-1
CASSGGQSTYEQYF,NA,TRBJ2-7,TRBV6-1
CASRGLLNTGELFF,NA,TRBJ2-2,TRBV7-6
CASYRARDSPLHF,once,TRBJ1-6,TRBV6-5
CASSRYGGVYEQYF,NA,TRBJ2-7,TRBV27
CASSLEEGAALTNEKLFF,NA,TRBJ1-4,TRBV7-9
CASSFKRGGRKDTQYF,NA,TRBJ2-3,TRBV7-9
CASSLGSRVDPGNEQFF,NA,TRBJ2-1,TRBV11-2
CASSLSRSYGYTF,once,TRBJ1-2,TRBV5-1
CASRDSYNEQFF,NA,TRBJ2-1,TRBV6-5
CASSGLYEGLAGRYRETQYF,NA,TRBJ2-5,TRBV6-1
CAWSVASIHNEQFF,NA,TRBJ2-1,TRBV30